A selection of T cell receptor beta chains follows, all from one sample in a study of blood T cells in healthy people across ages. TCRdb reprocessed the 5' RACE reads via MiXCR and lists one record per CDR3 protein. The data show around 780,000 distinct CDR3 sequences, approximately 24% seen once. The same specimen was also included in a second study, on T cells of mothers and their children.

Sequences were obtained from blood. The source of these receptors is a boy between 10 and 17 years old in good health. Both conserved end residues are part of each CDR3. D genes are given only for firm matches. Some rows mark clone size as missing; the rest say once, few, many or name a class of expanded clone.

v_call,j_call,cdr3_length,clone_size,d_call,cdr3_aa,cdr3_nt
TRBV30,TRBJ2-3,13,few,NA,CAWSRGVKDTQYF,TGTGCCTGGTCCAGGGGAGTCAAGGATACGCAGTATTTT
TRBV10-3,TRBJ1-1,14,NA,NA,CAISEAGYNTEAFF,TGTGCCATCAGTGAGGCGGGTTATAACACTGAAGCTTTCTTT
TRBV12-3/TRBV12-4,TRBJ1-4,15,few,TRBD1,CASSSLGTGNEKLFF,TGTGCCAGCAGTTCCCTCGGGACAGGGAATGAAAAACTGTTTTTT
TRBV5-1,TRBJ2-1,14,few,NA,CASSLQVSYNEQFF,TGCGCCAGCAGCCTGCAAGTCTCCTACAATGAGCAGTTCTTC
TRBV7-9,TRBJ2-7,14,NA,NA,CASSRPGTESEQYF,TGTGCCAGCAGCCGTCCCGGGACGGAGTCCGAGCAGTACTTC
TRBV25-1,TRBJ2-4,14,NA,NA,CASSPNRDRNIQYF,TGTGCCAGCAGCCCGAACAGGGATCGGAACATTCAGTACTTC
TRBV6-2/TRBV6-3,TRBJ2-1,15,NA,NA,CASTIDSSSYNEQFF,TGTGCCAGCACCATAGACAGCAGCTCCTACAATGAGCAGTTCTTC
TRBV3-1,TRBJ2-5,11,NA,NA,CASSQEGIGLF,TGTGCCAGCAGCCAAGAGGGGATAGGGCTCTTC
TRBV6-1,TRBJ2-6,18,NA,TRBD1,CASSMRDRGYSGANVLTF,TGTGCCAGCAGTATGCGGGACAGGGGGTATTCTGGGGCCAACGTCCTGACTTTC
TRBV7-6,TRBJ2-4,17,NA,TRBD2,CASSLREGGSGKNIQYF,TGTGCCAGCAGCCTCCGTGAGGGAGGGTCTGGCAAAAACATTCAGTACTTC
TRBV15,TRBJ2-2,13,NA,NA,CATSRLYTGELFF,TGTGCCACCAGCAGACTTTACACCGGGGAGCTGTTTTTT
TRBV12-3/TRBV12-4,TRBJ2-5,17,NA,TRBD2,CASSLVGAGGYQETQYF,TGTGCCAGCAGCTTAGTTGGGGCGGGGGGGTACCAAGAGACCCAGTACTTC
TRBV12-3/TRBV12-4,TRBJ2-1,18,NA,NA,CASSFGSSQGRDYNEQFF,TGTGCCAGCAGTTTCGGGTCGTCACAGGGGAGGGACTACAATGAGCAGTTCTTC
TRBV6-6,TRBJ2-5,13,NA,NA,CASSYRGWETQYF,TGTGCCAGCAGTTACAGGGGTTGGGAGACCCAGTACTTC
TRBV4-3,TRBJ2-4,14,NA,TRBD1,CASSQGQGTNIQYF,TGCGCCAGCAGCCAAGGACAGGGGACCAACATTCAGTACTTC
TRBV10-3,TRBJ1-5,15,NA,TRBD1,CAISDDREVLQPQHF,TGTGCCATCAGTGATGACAGGGAAGTCCTACAGCCCCAGCATTTT
TRBV20-1,TRBJ2-3,12,NA,NA,CSAHDGGDTQYF,TGCAGTGCCCACGACGGCGGAGATACGCAGTATTTT
TRBV7-2,TRBJ1-5,15,NA,TRBD1,CASSFRDRGPQPQHF,TGTGCCAGCAGCTTCAGGGACAGGGGGCCCCAGCCCCAGCATTTT
TRBV29-1,TRBJ2-5,13,NA,NA,CSVEDNYQETQYF,TGCAGCGTTGAAGATAACTACCAAGAGACCCAGTACTTC
TRBV27,TRBJ1-2,13,few,NA,CASSLEGRGGYTF,TGTGCCAGCAGTTTGGAGGGGCGGGGTGGCTACACCTTC
TRBV20-1,TRBJ2-1,15,few,TRBD1,CSARDWGQGVNEQFF,TGCAGTGCTAGAGATTGGGGACAGGGGGTTAATGAGCAGTTCTTC
TRBV4-2,TRBJ2-5,15,few,NA,CASSQDVHSQETQYF,TGTGCCAGCAGCCAAGACGTCCACTCCCAAGAGACCCAGTACTTC
TRBV7-6,TRBJ2-6,15,few,NA,CASSDTLSGANVLTF,TGTGCCAGCAGCGACACACTCTCTGGGGCCAACGTCCTGACTTTC
TRBV2,TRBJ1-3,16,few,TRBD1,CASSEATGVSGNTIYF,TGTGCCAGCAGTGAAGCGACAGGGGTCTCTGGAAACACCATATATTTT
TRBV5-1,TRBJ1-4,15,NA,TRBD1,CASSASDRINEKLFF,TGCGCCAGCAGCGCTTCGGACAGGATTAATGAAAAACTGTTTTTT
TRBV6-5,TRBJ2-7,15,NA,NA,CASSYSVSELYEQYF,TGTGCCAGCAGTTACTCGGTGTCAGAATTATACGAGCAGTACTTC
TRBV20-1,TRBJ2-5,16,few,TRBD2,CSVMASGGAREETQYF,TGCAGTGTTATGGCTAGCGGGGGGGCAAGGGAGGAGACCCAGTACTTC
TRBV7-9,TRBJ2-5,19,NA,NA,CASSFPEIFTTGEGETQYF,TGTGCCAGCAGCTTCCCGGAAATCTTTACGACCGGGGAAGGAGAGACCCAGTACTTC
TRBV29-1,TRBJ2-5,13,few,TRBD1,CSARTGFGETQYF,TGCAGCGCCAGGACAGGGTTCGGGGAGACCCAGTACTTC
TRBV29-1,TRBJ2-1,14,NA,NA,CSVGFRQSRDEQFF,TGCAGCGTTGGATTTCGACAATCGCGGGATGAGCAGTTCTTC
TRBV5-1,TRBJ1-4,15,NA,NA,CASSLGPATNEKLFF,TGCGCCAGCAGCTTGGGACCCGCAACTAATGAAAAACTGTTTTTT
TRBV5-1,TRBJ1-1,14,NA,TRBD1,CASSLTGGTTEAFF,TGCGCCAGCAGCTTGACAGGGGGCACCACTGAAGCTTTCTTT
TRBV9,TRBJ1-2,15,NA,NA,CASSEGPRQDGGYTF,TGTGCCAGCAGCGAGGGGCCCAGACAGGACGGGGGCTACACCTTC
TRBV14,TRBJ2-1,14,NA,TRBD1,CASSADRVGYEQFF,TGTGCCAGCAGCGCGGACAGGGTTGGATATGAGCAGTTCTTC
TRBV10-3,TRBJ2-7,17,NA,TRBD2,CAISEWAAREPSYEQYF,TGTGCCATCAGTGAGTGGGCGGCGCGGGAGCCATCCTACGAGCAGTACTTC
TRBV11-3,TRBJ1-2,14,few,TRBD1,CASSPGTAFCGYTF,TGTGCCAGCAGCCCCGGGACAGCCTTTTGTGGCTACACCTTC
TRBV18,TRBJ2-7,14,many,NA,CASSPPTLPREQYF,TGTGCCAGCTCACCACCGACTTTACCTCGCGAGCAGTACTTC
TRBV28,TRBJ2-7,16,few,TRBD2,CASSLGTSGRAYEQYF,TGTGCCAGCAGTTTAGGGACTAGCGGGAGGGCCTACGAGCAGTACTTC
TRBV4-2,TRBJ2-7,17,few,TRBD2,CASSQDGGVRATYEQYF,TGTGCCAGCAGCCAAGATGGGGGGGTCAGGGCCACCTACGAGCAGTACTTC
TRBV11-2,TRBJ1-2,14,few,TRBD1,CASSSSRQGDGYTF,TGTGCCAGCAGCTCCTCTCGACAGGGAGATGGCTACACCTTC
TRBV20-1,TRBJ1-2,13,NA,NA,CSATRVGMDGYTF,TGCAGTGCTACCCGAGTCGGGATGGATGGCTACACCTTC
TRBV5-1,TRBJ1-2,15,few,NA,CASSRQDSAGYGYTF,TGCGCCAGCAGCCGACAGGACTCTGCGGGCTATGGCTACACCTTC
TRBV20-1,TRBJ2-7,13,few,NA,CSASSVGYDEQYF,TGCAGTGCTAGTTCTGTGGGTTACGACGAGCAGTACTTC
TRBV7-2,TRBJ2-7,15,few,NA,CASSWGSGHHYEQYF,TGTGCCAGCAGCTGGGGGTCAGGGCACCACTACGAGCAGTACTTC
TRBV12-3/TRBV12-4,TRBJ2-4,14,few,NA,CASSSGALGNIQYF,TGTGCCAGCAGTTCGGGGGCGCTGGGAAACATTCAGTACTTC
TRBV3-1,TRBJ2-6,16,NA,NA,CASRNTGSPGANVLTF,TGTGCCAGCAGGAATACAGGGAGTCCTGGGGCCAACGTCCTGACTTTC
TRBV28,TRBJ2-3,13,few,TRBD1,CAVTGQTTDTQYF,TGTGCCGTAACGGGACAGACCACAGATACGCAGTATTTT
TRBV14,TRBJ2-1,13,NA,NA,CASSLGRVEEQFF,TGTGCCAGCAGTTTGGGTAGGGTTGAGGAGCAGTTCTTC
TRBV6-1,TRBJ2-7,15,NA,NA,CASSEIDSLSYEQYF,TGTGCCAGCAGTGAAATCGACAGCCTCTCCTACGAGCAGTACTTC
TRBV12-3/TRBV12-4,TRBJ1-1,14,NA,NA,CASSHGQLNTEAFF,TGTGCCAGCAGTCACGGGCAACTGAACACTGAAGCTTTCTTT
TRBV28,TRBJ1-6,14,NA,TRBD1,CASIPGQANSPLHF,TGTGCCAGCATCCCGGGACAGGCAAATTCACCCCTCCACTTT
TRBV7-6,TRBJ1-2,15,few,NA,CASSLGTDLRYGYTF,TGTGCCAGCAGCTTAGGTACGGACCTTCGCTATGGCTACACCTTC
TRBV4-1,TRBJ2-3,17,NA,NA,CASSQSFGRPGTDTQYF,TGCGCCAGCAGCCAATCGTTCGGACGGCCTGGAACAGATACGCAGTATTTT
TRBV5-1,TRBJ2-7,15,few,TRBD1,CASSPTGGPTYEQYF,TGCGCCAGCAGCCCAACAGGGGGCCCGACCTACGAGCAGTACTTC
TRBV5-5,TRBJ1-1,14,NA,NA,CASSPDISNTEAFF,TGTGCCAGCAGCCCTGACATTTCGAACACTGAAGCTTTCTTT
TRBV7-2,TRBJ2-1,15,NA,NA,CASGLDPSSYNEQFF,TGTGCCAGCGGCCTGGACCCGAGCTCCTACAATGAGCAGTTCTTC
TRBV6-1,TRBJ1-2,11,NA,NA,CASVLESGYTF,TGTGCCAGCGTACTGGAAAGTGGCTACACCTTC
TRBV20-1,TRBJ2-7,15,few,TRBD1,CSARDPGTGSYEQYF,TGCAGTGCTAGAGACCCCGGGACAGGTTCCTACGAGCAGTACTTC
TRBV3-1,TRBJ2-2,17,NA,TRBD2,CASSLRPAGGWTGELFF,TGTGCCAGCAGCCTCCGTCCCGCGGGGGGATGGACCGGGGAGCTGTTTTTT